This T cell receptor beta chain was retrieved from a study of CD8 T cells in ankylosing spondylitis. Whole-study results and caveats: What seemed typical of ankylosing spondylitis blood was a TCR beta motif built from about 8 highly homologous variants. CD8+ by phenotype, disease-linked clones were relatively rare in peripheral blood. Some motif variants were previously reported in reactive arthritis synovial fluid and blood. From matched ankylosing spondylitis synovial fluid, disease-linked clones were reportedly recovered at significantly enriched levels.

In its sample, this clonotype was seen many times. Antigen specificity is unknown. J was trimmed by 0 bases and V by 2 bases; bases with no gene match: 5. Looked up from germline, CDR1 is MNHNS and CDR2 is SASEGT. The CDR3 runs 18 residues. Preparation of TCR beta libraries was done by quantitative 5'-RACE with molecular barcodes. TCRdb independently ran MiXCR on the 5' RACE reads; one entry per CDR3 protein. The table has 200,000 to 250,000 distinct CDR3 sequences, 7.3% seen once. The chain joins TRBV6-1 to TRBJ2-4; 12 nucleotides match TRBD2. The TCR originated in a male donor with ankylosing spondylitis. Sequences were obtained from blood, either unsorted or a sorted T cell fraction (not recorded which). CDR3 protein: CASSEKLAGGPAKNIQYF. DNA of the CDR3: TGTGCCAGCAGTGAAAAGCTAGCGGGAGGGCCAGCCAAAAACATTCAGTACTTC.